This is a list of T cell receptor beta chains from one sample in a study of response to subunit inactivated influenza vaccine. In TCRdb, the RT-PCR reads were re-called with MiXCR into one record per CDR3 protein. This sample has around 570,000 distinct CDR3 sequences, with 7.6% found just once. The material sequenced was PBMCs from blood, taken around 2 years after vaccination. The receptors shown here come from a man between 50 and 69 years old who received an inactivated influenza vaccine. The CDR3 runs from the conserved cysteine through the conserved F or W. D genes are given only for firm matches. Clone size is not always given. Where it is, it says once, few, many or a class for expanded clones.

CDR3aa: CASSPGRNSYNEQFF
CDR3nt: TGTGCCAGCAGCCCCGGTCGGAACTCCTACAATGAGCAGTTCTTC
v_gene: TRBV7-3
len: 15
d_gene: -
j_gene: TRBJ2-1
abundance: -

CDR3aa: CSARKGGTEAFF
CDR3nt: TGCAGTGCTAGAAAGGGGGGCACTGAAGCTTTCTTT
v_gene: TRBV20-1
len: 12
d_gene: -
j_gene: TRBJ1-1
abundance: few

CDR3aa: CASSQESGASTDTQYF
CDR3nt: TGTGCCAGCAGCCAAGAATCAGGCGCAAGCACAGATACGCAGTATTTT
v_gene: TRBV4-2
len: 16
d_gene: -
j_gene: TRBJ2-3
abundance: -

CDR3aa: CASSKTGALRYNSPLHF
CDR3nt: TGTGCCAGCAGCAAGACAGGGGCGCTCCGATATAATTCACCCCTCCACTTT
v_gene: TRBV28
len: 17
d_gene: TRBD1
j_gene: TRBJ1-6
abundance: many

CDR3aa: CATSFLPGETQYF
CDR3nt: TGTGCCACCAGCTTCCTCCCCGGGGAGACCCAGTACTTC
v_gene: TRBV15
len: 13
d_gene: -
j_gene: TRBJ2-5
abundance: few

CDR3aa: CASSSYSGYSNQPQHF
CDR3nt: TGTGCCAGCAGTTCGTATTCAGGGTATAGCAATCAGCCCCAGCATTTT
v_gene: TRBV28
len: 16
d_gene: -
j_gene: TRBJ1-5
abundance: few

CDR3aa: CASSLQGGDEQFF
CDR3nt: TGTGCCAGCAGCCTGCAGGGGGGGGATGAGCAGTTCTTC
v_gene: TRBV7-2
len: 13
d_gene: -
j_gene: TRBJ2-1
abundance: -

CDR3aa: CASSEIIDTQYF
CDR3nt: TGTGCCAGCAGTGAAATAATAGATACGCAGTATTTT
v_gene: TRBV25-1
len: 12
d_gene: -
j_gene: TRBJ2-3
abundance: -

CDR3aa: CASSDSSLNTGELFF
CDR3nt: TGCGCCAGCAGTGATAGCAGCCTTAACACCGGGGAGCTGTTTTTT
v_gene: TRBV10-1
len: 15
d_gene: -
j_gene: TRBJ2-2
abundance: many

CDR3aa: CASSPKGITTGELFF
CDR3nt: TGTGCCAGCAGTCCAAAGGGGATAACCACCGGGGAGCTGTTTTTT
v_gene: TRBV27
len: 15
d_gene: -
j_gene: TRBJ2-2
abundance: many

CDR3aa: CASSSGRGRVSYEQYF
CDR3nt: TGTGCCAGCAGCTCAGGCCGGGGACGGGTATCCTACGAGCAGTACTTC
v_gene: TRBV3-1
len: 16
d_gene: -
j_gene: TRBJ2-7
abundance: -

CDR3aa: CASSEGTSGFYEQYF
CDR3nt: TGTGCCAGCAGCGAAGGGACTAGCGGGTTCTACGAGCAGTACTTC
v_gene: TRBV7-6
len: 15
d_gene: TRBD2
j_gene: TRBJ2-7
abundance: -

CDR3aa: CASSTRGGIMNTEAFF
CDR3nt: TGTGCCAGCAGCACTCGAGGGGGGATAATGAACACTGAAGCTTTCTTT
v_gene: TRBV7-9
len: 16
d_gene: -
j_gene: TRBJ1-1
abundance: few

CDR3aa: CASSQRTGGTATNEKLFF
CDR3nt: TGCGCCAGCAGCCAAAGGACAGGGGGCACCGCGACTAATGAAAAACTGTTTTTT
v_gene: TRBV5-1
len: 18
d_gene: TRBD1
j_gene: TRBJ1-4
abundance: -

CDR3aa: CASSYAFRGSGTSGNEQFF
CDR3nt: TGTGCCAGCAGTTACGCATTCCGGGGGTCCGGGACTAGCGGGAATGAGCAGTTCTTC
v_gene: TRBV6-5
len: 19
d_gene: TRBD2
j_gene: TRBJ2-1
abundance: -

CDR3aa: CAISPTASYNEQFF
CDR3nt: TGTGCCATCAGTCCGACGGCCTCCTACAATGAGCAGTTCTTC
v_gene: TRBV10-3
len: 14
d_gene: -
j_gene: TRBJ2-1
abundance: many

CDR3aa: CSVGRFDNEQFF
CDR3nt: TGCAGCGTTGGGCGCTTCGACAATGAGCAGTTCTTC
v_gene: TRBV29-1
len: 12
d_gene: -
j_gene: TRBJ2-1
abundance: many

CDR3aa: CASSFPSNTQYF
CDR3nt: TGTGCCAGCAGTTTCCCTTCAAATACGCAGTATTTT
v_gene: TRBV28
len: 12
d_gene: -
j_gene: TRBJ2-3
abundance: -

CDR3aa: CASRDRGLTETQYF
CDR3nt: TGCGCCAGCAGGGACAGGGGGCTTACGGAGACCCAGTACTTC
v_gene: TRBV5-1
len: 14
d_gene: TRBD1
j_gene: TRBJ2-5
abundance: -

CDR3aa: CASSPKGLAGGNEQYF
CDR3nt: TGCGCCAGCAGCCCCAAGGGACTAGCGGGAGGTAATGAGCAGTACTTC
v_gene: TRBV5-1
len: 16
d_gene: TRBD2
j_gene: TRBJ2-7
abundance: few

CDR3aa: CASSLIRTNTGELFF
CDR3nt: TGTGCCAGCAGCCTAATTCGCACAAACACCGGGGAGCTGTTTTTT
v_gene: TRBV7-2
len: 15
d_gene: -
j_gene: TRBJ2-2
abundance: many

CDR3aa: CSVVTGDQPQHF
CDR3nt: TGCAGCGTTGTAACAGGGGATCAGCCCCAGCATTTT
v_gene: TRBV29-1
len: 12
d_gene: TRBD1
j_gene: TRBJ1-5
abundance: -

CDR3aa: CASSSHYTSIPTDTQYF
CDR3nt: TGTGCCAGCAGCTCCCATTACACCAGCATCCCCACAGATACGCAGTATTTT
v_gene: TRBV7-8
len: 17
d_gene: -
j_gene: TRBJ2-3
abundance: -

CDR3aa: CASSLVRATSGNTGELFF
CDR3nt: TGTGCCAGCAGCTTAGTACGGGCGACTAGCGGTAACACCGGGGAGCTGTTTTTT
v_gene: TRBV11-2
len: 18
d_gene: TRBD2
j_gene: TRBJ2-2
abundance: -

CDR3aa: CASSLTGGPIYEQYF
CDR3nt: TGTGCCAGCAGCTTAACCGGGGGCCCGATCTACGAGCAGTACTTC
v_gene: TRBV11-2
len: 15
d_gene: -
j_gene: TRBJ2-7
abundance: -

CDR3aa: CASKLGLMQETQYF
CDR3nt: TGTGCCAGCAAACTAGGCTTAATGCAAGAGACCCAGTACTTC
v_gene: TRBV6-2/TRBV6-3
len: 14
d_gene: -
j_gene: TRBJ2-5
abundance: few

CDR3aa: CASSPRPDWSVSGANVLTF
CDR3nt: TGTGCCAGCTCACCACGCCCGGACTGGAGTGTCTCTGGGGCCAACGTCCTGACTTTC
v_gene: TRBV18
len: 19
d_gene: -
j_gene: TRBJ2-6
abundance: -

CDR3aa: CSAPREDQPQHF
CDR3nt: TGCAGTGCTCCCAGGGAGGATCAGCCCCAGCATTTT
v_gene: TRBV20-1
len: 12
d_gene: -
j_gene: TRBJ1-5
abundance: many

CDR3aa: CSASRTSGRLVDNEQFF
CDR3nt: TGCAGTGCTAGTAGGACTAGCGGGAGATTAGTGGACAATGAGCAGTTCTTC
v_gene: TRBV20-1
len: 17
d_gene: TRBD2
j_gene: TRBJ2-1
abundance: -

CDR3aa: CASGLDGSSYEQYF
CDR3nt: TGTGCCAGTGGTTTAGACGGCAGTTCCTACGAGCAGTACTTC
v_gene: TRBV28
len: 14
d_gene: -
j_gene: TRBJ2-7
abundance: few

CDR3aa: CASSSTRTGGRDTQYF
CDR3nt: TGTGCCAGCAGCTCGACGAGGACAGGGGGGAGAGATACGCAGTATTTT
v_gene: TRBV5-6
len: 16
d_gene: TRBD1
j_gene: TRBJ2-3
abundance: few

CDR3aa: CASSRRPYTGTSGRGLTHNEQFF
CDR3nt: TGTGCCAGCAGCCGGAGACCTTATACCGGGACTAGCGGACGCGGTCTGACCCACAATGAGCAGTTCTTC
v_gene: TRBV4-2
len: 23
d_gene: TRBD2
j_gene: TRBJ2-1
abundance: -

CDR3aa: CSVVGLGQANSGNTIYF
CDR3nt: TGCAGCGTTGTCGGTCTGGGACAGGCGAACTCTGGAAACACCATATATTTT
v_gene: TRBV29-1
len: 17
d_gene: TRBD1
j_gene: TRBJ1-3
abundance: many

CDR3aa: CASSQDLLAGGYEQYF
CDR3nt: TGCGCCAGCAGCCAAGATCTCCTAGCGGGAGGTTACGAGCAGTACTTC
v_gene: TRBV4-1
len: 16
d_gene: TRBD2
j_gene: TRBJ2-7
abundance: -

CDR3aa: CASSDFTETSYEQYF
CDR3nt: TGTGCCAGCAGCGACTTCACGGAGACGTCCTACGAGCAGTACTTC
v_gene: TRBV21-1
len: 15
d_gene: -
j_gene: TRBJ2-7
abundance: few

CDR3aa: CATSDTGLDQPQHF
CDR3nt: TGTGCCACCAGTGATACGGGGTTGGATCAGCCCCAGCATTTT
v_gene: TRBV24-1
len: 14
d_gene: -
j_gene: TRBJ1-5
abundance: -

CDR3aa: CAIQGRPTSTDTQYF
CDR3nt: TGTGCCATTCAGGGGCGGCCCACTAGCACAGATACGCAGTATTTT
v_gene: TRBV10-3
len: 15
d_gene: -
j_gene: TRBJ2-3
abundance: few

CDR3aa: CASSLGTGSNEKLFF
CDR3nt: TGCGCCAGCAGCTTGGGCACAGGGAGTAATGAAAAACTGTTTTTT
v_gene: TRBV5-1
len: 15
d_gene: -
j_gene: TRBJ1-4
abundance: few

CDR3aa: CATSRDIGAGGELFF
CDR3nt: TGTGCCACCAGCAGAGATATCGGGGCCGGCGGGGAGCTGTTTTTT
v_gene: TRBV15
len: 15
d_gene: -
j_gene: TRBJ2-2
abundance: few

CDR3aa: CASRRTAAQETQYF
CDR3nt: TGCGCCAGCAGGAGGACAGCTGCCCAAGAGACCCAGTACTTC
v_gene: TRBV4-1
len: 14
d_gene: -
j_gene: TRBJ2-5
abundance: few

CDR3aa: CASSDRGVEETQYF
CDR3nt: TGCGCCAGCAGTGATCGGGGGGTTGAAGAGACCCAGTACTTC
v_gene: TRBV10-1
len: 14
d_gene: TRBD2
j_gene: TRBJ2-5
abundance: few

CDR3aa: CASSVGPGQGFEQYF
CDR3nt: TGTGCCAGCAGCGTGGGGCCGGGACAGGGGTTCGAGCAGTACTTC
v_gene: TRBV9
len: 15
d_gene: TRBD1
j_gene: TRBJ2-7
abundance: many

CDR3aa: CSARDRGVMNTEAFF
CDR3nt: TGCAGTGCCCGGGACAGGGGCGTTATGAACACTGAAGCTTTCTTT
v_gene: TRBV20-1
len: 15
d_gene: TRBD1
j_gene: TRBJ1-1
abundance: few

CDR3aa: CASSLLGQVTDTQYF
CDR3nt: TGTGCCAGCAGCTTATTGGGACAGGTCACAGATACGCAGTATTTT
v_gene: TRBV7-9
len: 15
d_gene: TRBD1
j_gene: TRBJ2-3
abundance: -

CDR3aa: CASSPLQRGSNQPQHF
CDR3nt: TGTGCCAGCTCACCACTGCAACGGGGTAGCAATCAGCCCCAGCATTTT
v_gene: TRBV18
len: 16
d_gene: -
j_gene: TRBJ1-5
abundance: few

CDR3aa: CASKSLTSNTGELFF
CDR3nt: TGTGCCAGCAAATCGTTAACTTCGAACACCGGGGAGCTGTTTTTT
v_gene: TRBV2
len: 15
d_gene: -
j_gene: TRBJ2-2
abundance: many

CDR3aa: CPSSFYLFVETQYF
CDR3nt: TGTCCCAGCAGCTTTTATCTCTTTGTGGAGACCCAGTACTTC
v_gene: TRBV5-5
len: 14
d_gene: -
j_gene: TRBJ2-5
abundance: -

CDR3aa: CASSQDGGSGELFF
CDR3nt: TGTGCCAGCAGCCAAGATGGGGGGTCCGGGGAGCTGTTTTTT
v_gene: TRBV3-1
len: 14
d_gene: -
j_gene: TRBJ2-2
abundance: -

CDR3aa: CASSLGGRGETQYF
CDR3nt: TGTGCCAGCAGCTTAGGGGGTAGGGGTGAGACCCAGTACTTC
v_gene: TRBV7-8
len: 14
d_gene: -
j_gene: TRBJ2-5
abundance: many

CDR3aa: CASNPMGQETQYF
CDR3nt: TGTGCCAGCAACCCGATGGGGCAAGAGACCCAGTACTTC
v_gene: TRBV12-3/TRBV12-4
len: 13
d_gene: -
j_gene: TRBJ2-5
abundance: few

CDR3aa: CASSLEVGTQYF
CDR3nt: TGTGCCAGCAGTTTAGAAGTCGGTACGCAGTATTTT
v_gene: TRBV12-3/TRBV12-4
len: 12
d_gene: -
j_gene: TRBJ2-3
abundance: many

CDR3aa: CASGSDRDVRRAFF
CDR3nt: TGTGCCAGCGGATCAGACAGGGACGTTCGAAGGGCTTTCTTT
v_gene: TRBV6-1
len: 14
d_gene: TRBD1
j_gene: TRBJ1-1
abundance: many

CDR3aa: CSARGWAGRRASSYEQYF
CDR3nt: TGCAGTGCTAGAGGGTGGGCGGGGCGGAGGGCCTCGTCCTACGAGCAGTACTTC
v_gene: TRBV20-1
len: 18
d_gene: -
j_gene: TRBJ2-7
abundance: many

CDR3aa: CASSPGQGYEKLFF
CDR3nt: TGCGCCAGCAGCCCCGGACAGGGTTATGAAAAACTGTTTTTT
v_gene: TRBV5-1
len: 14
d_gene: TRBD1
j_gene: TRBJ1-4
abundance: many

CDR3aa: CASSTSGLAGGYEQYF
CDR3nt: TGTGCCAGCAGCACTTCGGGACTAGCGGGGGGCTACGAGCAGTACTTC
v_gene: TRBV7-2
len: 16
d_gene: TRBD2
j_gene: TRBJ2-7
abundance: few

CDR3aa: CATSRFRDRGNEQFF
CDR3nt: TGTGCCACCAGCAGGTTCCGGGACAGGGGCAATGAGCAGTTCTTC
v_gene: TRBV15
len: 15
d_gene: TRBD1
j_gene: TRBJ2-1
abundance: few

CDR3aa: CASRELAAATDTQYF
CDR3nt: TGTGCCAGCAGAGAGCTAGCGGCCGCCACAGATACGCAGTATTTT
v_gene: TRBV2
len: 15
d_gene: TRBD2
j_gene: TRBJ2-3
abundance: -